This T cell receptor beta chain was sequenced in a study of monozygotic twins with inflammatory bowel disease. Broader study findings: IBD patients, compared with healthy twins, shared fewer clonotypes with others (especially with disease activity).

The CDR3 length is 13 residues. Per germline, CDR1 ENHRY and CDR2 SYGVKD. With the 5' RACE reads reprocessed, TCRdb shows one record per CDR3 protein and no DNA. Its table records 400,000 or so distinct CDR3 sequences. With regard to this clonotype: Its antigen is unidentified.

The rearrangement links TRBV10-3 to TRBJ1-1. The sample consisted of blood. This TCR was sampled from a human donor with ulcerative colitis or Crohn's disease, or a healthy co-twin of an affected twin (not recorded which). CDR3 in amino acids: CAISAEEDTEAFF.